This T cell receptor beta chain was recovered during a study of blood T cell repertoires in COVID-19. Germline-derived CDR1 and CDR2 are SNHLY and FYNNEI. The CDR3 runs to 16 residues. V was trimmed by 2 bases and J by 3 bases, leaving 15 bases between them. This clone was detected only a few times. Membership in each cohort depended on participant-reported clinical history. TCRdb's copy holds only in-frame clones and misses some; the assay was immunoSEQ multiplex PCR. The sample has 150,000 to 200,000 clones, around 87% seen once. V usage is TRBV2 and J usage is TRBJ2-3, with D possibly matching TRBD2 (5 bases). Material for sequencing was PBMCs or T cells enriched from blood (not recorded which). The TCR was taken from a woman aged 40 to 50 in a cohort exposed to, infected with or recovered from COVID-19 (not recorded which). CDR3 sequence (DNA): TGTGCCAGCAGTGAAAGGACTGGGCGTGGGACAGATACGCAGTATTTT. It specifies CASSERTGRGTDTQYF.